Below are 10 T cell receptor beta chains sequenced from a single sample in a study of blood T cell repertoires in COVID-19. The protocol was immunoSEQ multiplex PCR, while the TCRdb copy is restricted to in-frame clones and leaves out a portion. The repertoire consists of about 300,000 clones, with 70% to 90% occurring once and the leading ten covering about 6%. The sample was PBMCs or T cells enriched from blood (not recorded which). These TCRs come from a woman aged 25 to 39 who had recovered from COVID-19.

This clone was seen a few times. The chain employs TRBV19 and TRBJ1-1, with 7 bases matching TRBD1. This CDR3 is built from 15 residues. With V trimmed by 10 bases and J by 3 bases, 14 bases remained unmatched. CDR1 LNHDA and CDR2 SQIVND come from the germline V gene (reference sequence). The CDR3 protein is CATSRGFGQYTEAFF. In DNA form, the CDR3 reads TGTGCCACCTCCAGGGGGTTCGGACAGTACACTGAAGCTTTCTTT. The whole variable domain, remainder taken from reference TRBV19 and TRBJ1-1, is DGGITQSPKYLFRKEGQNVTLSCEQNLNHDAMYWYRQDPGQGLRLIYYSQIVNDFQKGDIAEGYSVSREKKESFPLTVTSAQKNPTAFYLCATSRGFGQYTEAFFGQGTRLTVV.

The chain is built from TRBV5-1 and TRBJ1-5; D is possibly TRBD1 (5 bases). Germline V gene sequence: CDR1 SGHRS, CDR2 YFSETQ. V was clipped by 4 bases and J by 2 bases, with 13 bases between them. The CDR3 is 15 amino acids. The CDR3 bases are TGCGCCAGCAGCGTAGACAGCTATCGCAATCAGCCCCAGCATTTT. It encodes CASSVDSYRNQPQHF. The full variable domain, its missing parts supplied by reference TRBV5-1 and TRBJ1-5, is KAGVTQTPRYLIKTRGQQVTLSCSPISGHRSVSWYQQTPGQGLQFLFEYFSETQRNKGNFPGRFSGRQFSNSRSEMNVSTLELGDSALYLCASSVDSYRNQPQHFGDGTRLSIL.

V is TRBV9 and J is TRBJ1-2, with D maybe TRBD1 (5 bases). Deletions cut 0 bases from V and 6 bases from J, with 9 bases between. The CDR3 loop spans 13 amino acids. The germline V gene encodes CDR1 SGDLS and CDR2 YYNGEE. The CDR3 DNA reads TGTGCCAGCAGCGTAGAACAGGAGAATGGCTACACCTTC. Translation gives CASSVEQENGYTF.

This sequence joins TRBV5-6 and TRBJ2-2; no clear D. The CDR3 has 11 residues. Germline V gene data show CDR1 as SGHDT and CDR2 as YYEEEE. Between the trimmed V and J ends, which lost 4 bases and 4 bases, there was a span of 2 bases. CDR3 coding DNA: TGTGCCAGCAGCCGCACCGGGGAGCTGTTTTTT. Amino acids: CASSRTGELFF.

The V gene is TRBV5-6, the J gene TRBJ1-1; TRBD1 is a possible D gene (5 bases). CDR1 is SGHDT, CDR2 YYEEEE, per germline. CDR3 length: 14 amino acids. Trimming removed 4 bases from V and 1 base from J, with 11 bases in between. CDR3 in DNA: TGTGCCAGCAGCCGAGGACAACAGAACACTGAAGCTTTCTTT. This gives the protein CASSRGQQNTEAFF.

The V gene is TRBV4-2, the J gene TRBJ2-7; 9 bases agree with TRBD2. This CDR3 is 14 amino acids long. Trimming removed 4 bases from V and 3 bases from J; junction bases left unmatched: 4. Germline CDR1 is LGHNA and CDR2 is YNFKEQ. This chain's CDR3 is CASSPSGADYEQYF. DNA for the CDR3: TGTGCCAGCAGCCCTAGCGGGGCAGACTACGAGCAGTACTTC.

Details on this clone: An end of the junction differs from the germline gene, which may be a read error. The chain combines TRBV19 with TRBJ1-5, with 7 bases fitting TRBD1. The length of the CDR3 is 14 residues. CDR1 and CDR2 (germline): LNHDA, SQIVND (reference sequence). The CDR3 here is CASRRTGPTQAQHF. The CDR3 nucleotides read TGTGCCAGTAGGAGGACAGGCCCAACTCAGGCCCAGCATTTT. Combining the CDR3 with reference TRBV19 and TRBJ1-5 gives the whole variable domain DGGITQSPKYLFRKEGQNVTLSCEQNLNHDAMYWYRQDPGQGLRLIYYSQIVNDFQKGDIAEGYSVSREKKESFPLTVTSAQKNPTAFYLCASRRTGPTQAQHFGDGTRLSIL.

The chain recombines TRBV27 with TRBJ2-5; TRBD1 might be the D (6 bases). From germline, CDR1 is MNHEY and CDR2 SMNVEV (reference sequence). The CDR3 extends over 17 amino acids. Trimming shortened V by 1 base and J by 2 bases, and 17 bases separated the two germline ends. CDR3 DNA: TGTGCCAGCAGTTTATTTGGCAGGGGAAATTTTCAAGAGACCCAGTACTTC. This gives the protein CASSLFGRGNFQETQYF.

Comments on this clone: The sample contains more than one DNA sequence encoding this CDR3. The genes are TRBV3-1 (or the pseudogene TRBV3-2) and TRBJ1-1, with 9 bases identical to TRBD1. The germline CDR1 and CDR2 sequences are LGHDT and YNNKEL (reference sequence). The CDR3 sequence is 14 residues long. V shed 4 bases and J 4 bases; nucleotides not matched to a gene: 4. CDR3 loop: CASSRTGGGTEAFF. CDR3 nucleotide sequence: TGTGCCAGCAGCCGTACAGGGGGCGGCACTGAAGCTTTCTTT.

The rearrangement links TRBV4-2 to TRBJ1-1; D possibly corresponds to TRBD1 (5 bases). The CDR3 covers 16 residues. V was clipped by 1 base and J by 4 bases, with 16 bases between them. Germline values: CDR1 LGHNA, CDR2 YNFKEQ. The CDR3 sequence is CASSQGGHDGSTEAFF. CDR3 nucleotide sequence: TGTGCCAGCAGCCAAGGAGGACACGACGGGAGCACTGAAGCTTTCTTT.